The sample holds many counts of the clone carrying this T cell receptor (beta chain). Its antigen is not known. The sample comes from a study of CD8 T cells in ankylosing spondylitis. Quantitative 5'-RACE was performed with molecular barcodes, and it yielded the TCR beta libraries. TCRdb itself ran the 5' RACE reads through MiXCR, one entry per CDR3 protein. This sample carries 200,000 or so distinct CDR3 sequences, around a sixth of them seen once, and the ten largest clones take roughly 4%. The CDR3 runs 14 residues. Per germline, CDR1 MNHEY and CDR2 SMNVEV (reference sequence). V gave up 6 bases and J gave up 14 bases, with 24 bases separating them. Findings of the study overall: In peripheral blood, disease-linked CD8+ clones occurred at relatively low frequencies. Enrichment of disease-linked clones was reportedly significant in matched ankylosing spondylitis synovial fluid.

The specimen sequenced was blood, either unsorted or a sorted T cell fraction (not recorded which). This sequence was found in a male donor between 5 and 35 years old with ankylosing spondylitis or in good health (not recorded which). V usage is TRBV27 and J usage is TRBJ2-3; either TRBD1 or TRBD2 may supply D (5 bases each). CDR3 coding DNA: TGTGCCAGCAGCACAACCGGGACCACCGGGGTCGGGTATTTT. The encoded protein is CASSTTGTTGVGYF.